In its sample, the clone carrying this TCR beta chain was seen many times. Its antigen is still unknown. This sample stems from a study of regulatory T cells in long-lasting Graves disease. Overall study context: For a period under 3 months, newly diagnosed Graves' patients had taken antithyroid drugs. General study results and limits: Limited samples may have lowered accuracy. Persistent Graves' patients showed less TCR diversity than newly diagnosed ones.

Trimming left V 3 bases short and J 3 bases short, with 10 bases between. The CDR3 is 14 residues long. Germline V gene lookup returns CDR1 MDHEN and CDR2 SYDVKM. Assembly of TCR beta libraries relied on iRepertoire HTBI primers together with Arm-PCR of CDR3 regions. In the authors' workflow: Across samples, 50 to 65 TRBV and some 13 TRBJ segments were found. TCRdb itself ran the multiplex PCR reads through MiXCR, one entry per CDR3 protein. In this record, the V and J calls reflect TCRdb's handling and not the investigators' own analysis. Here the sample spans around 330,000 distinct CDR3 sequences, over 15% being singletons. The time point denotes: newly diagnosed GD, antithyroid drugs for less than 3 months. With RNA extracted from PBMCs as input, the TCR library was made.

The chain employs TRBV28 and TRBJ2-3; D possibly corresponds to TRBD2 (5 bases). Sample: peripheral blood mononuclear cells (PBMCs), taken at new diagnosis, from a patient treated with antithyroid drugs. The receptor comes from a female donor with Graves disease. DNA for the CDR3: TGTGCCAGCAGTTTTCGCCGGGGTACAGATACGCAGTATTTT. Translation gives CASSFRRGTDTQYF.